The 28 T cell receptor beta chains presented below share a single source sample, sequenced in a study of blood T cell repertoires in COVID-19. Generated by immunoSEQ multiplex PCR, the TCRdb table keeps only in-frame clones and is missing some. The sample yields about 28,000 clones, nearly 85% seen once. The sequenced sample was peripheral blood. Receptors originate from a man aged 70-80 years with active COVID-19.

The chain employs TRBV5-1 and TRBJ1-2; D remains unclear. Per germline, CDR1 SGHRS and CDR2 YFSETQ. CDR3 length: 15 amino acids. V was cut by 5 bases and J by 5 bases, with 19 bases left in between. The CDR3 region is CASSYPGISAYGYTF. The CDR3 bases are TGCGCCAGCAGTTACCCCGGGATTAGCGCTTATGGCTACACCTTC.

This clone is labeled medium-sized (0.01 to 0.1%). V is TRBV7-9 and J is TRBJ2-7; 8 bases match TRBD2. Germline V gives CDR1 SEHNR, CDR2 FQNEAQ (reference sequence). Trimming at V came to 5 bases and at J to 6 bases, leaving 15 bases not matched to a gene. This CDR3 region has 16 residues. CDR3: CASSPIQAGGVSEQYF. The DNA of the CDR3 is TGTGCCAGCAGCCCCATTCAGGCGGGGGGCGTTAGCGAGCAGTACTTC.

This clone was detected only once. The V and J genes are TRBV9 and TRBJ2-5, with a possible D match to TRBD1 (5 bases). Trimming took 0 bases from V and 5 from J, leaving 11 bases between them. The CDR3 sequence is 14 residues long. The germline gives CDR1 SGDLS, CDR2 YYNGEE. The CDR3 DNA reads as TGTGCCAGCAGCGTAGCTGAAGGGGCTGAGACCCAGTACTTC. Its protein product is CASSVAEGAETQYF.

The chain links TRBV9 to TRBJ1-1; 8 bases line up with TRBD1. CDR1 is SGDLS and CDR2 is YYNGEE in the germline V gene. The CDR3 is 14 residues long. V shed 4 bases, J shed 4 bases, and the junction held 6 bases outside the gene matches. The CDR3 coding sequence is TGTGCCAGCAGCACCGGGACAGGCCCCACTGAAGCTTTCTTT. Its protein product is CASSTGTGPTEAFF.

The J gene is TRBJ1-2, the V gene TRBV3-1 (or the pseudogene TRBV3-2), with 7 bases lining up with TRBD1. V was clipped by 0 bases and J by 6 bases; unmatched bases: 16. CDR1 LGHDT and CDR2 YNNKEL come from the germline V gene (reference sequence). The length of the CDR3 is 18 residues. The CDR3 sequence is CASSQDPGQLRFYDGYTF. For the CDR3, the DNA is TGTGCCAGCAGCCAAGACCCGGGACAGTTGAGGTTCTATGATGGCTACACCTTC.

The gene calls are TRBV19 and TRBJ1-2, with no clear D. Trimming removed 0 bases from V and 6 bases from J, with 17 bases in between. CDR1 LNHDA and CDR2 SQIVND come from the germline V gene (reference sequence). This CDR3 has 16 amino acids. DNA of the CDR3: TGTGCCAGTAGTATAGAACGGTACGCCTTATCCGATGGCTACACCTTC. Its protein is CASSIERYALSDGYTF.

This CDR3 is CSVGGGETQYF. CDR3 bases: TGCAGCGTAGGGGGGGGAGAGACCCAGTACTTC. This sequence joins TRBV29-1 and TRBJ2-5, with D possibly matching TRBD2 (7 bases). Germline values: CDR1 SQVTM, CDR2 ANQGSEA. Deletions cut 6 bases from V and 4 bases from J, with 9 bases between. The CDR3 covers 11 residues.

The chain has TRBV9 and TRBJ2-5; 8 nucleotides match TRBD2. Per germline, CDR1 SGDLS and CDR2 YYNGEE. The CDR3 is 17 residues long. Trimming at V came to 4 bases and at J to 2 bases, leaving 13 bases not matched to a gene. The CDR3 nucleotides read TGTGCCAGCAGCCCTAGAGAGGCCAGCGGGGGACAAGAGACCCAGTACTTC. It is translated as CASSPREASGGQETQYF. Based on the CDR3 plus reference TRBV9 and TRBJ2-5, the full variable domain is DSGVTQTPKHLITATGQRVTLRCSPRSGDLSVYWYQQSLDQGLQFLIQYYNGEERAKGNILERFSAQQFPDLHSELNLSSLELGDSALYFCASSPREASGGQETQYFGPGTRLLVL.

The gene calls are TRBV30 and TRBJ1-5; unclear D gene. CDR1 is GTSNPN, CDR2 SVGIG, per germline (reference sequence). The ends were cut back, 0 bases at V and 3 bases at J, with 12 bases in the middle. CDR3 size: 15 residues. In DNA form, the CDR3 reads TGTGCCTGGAGTGTATCAGGCCGGCACAATCAGCCCCAGCATTTT. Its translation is CAWSVSGRHNQPQHF.

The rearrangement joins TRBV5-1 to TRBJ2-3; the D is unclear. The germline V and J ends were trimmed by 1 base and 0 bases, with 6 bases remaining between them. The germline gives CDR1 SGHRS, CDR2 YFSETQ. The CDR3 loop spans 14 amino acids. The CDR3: CASSLSRSTDTQYF. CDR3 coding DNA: TGCGCCAGCAGCTTGTCCCGGAGCACAGATACGCAGTATTTT.

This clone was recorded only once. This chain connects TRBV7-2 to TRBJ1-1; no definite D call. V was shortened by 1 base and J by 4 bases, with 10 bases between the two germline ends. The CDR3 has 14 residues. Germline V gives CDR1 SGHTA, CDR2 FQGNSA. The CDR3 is CASSLGAGTTEAFF. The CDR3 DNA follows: TGTGCCAGCAGCTTAGGGGCGGGAACCACTGAAGCTTTCTTT.

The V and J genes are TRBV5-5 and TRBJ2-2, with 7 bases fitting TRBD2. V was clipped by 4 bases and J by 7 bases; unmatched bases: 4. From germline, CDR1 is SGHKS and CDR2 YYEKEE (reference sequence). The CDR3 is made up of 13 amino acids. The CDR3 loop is CASSGRGGGELFF. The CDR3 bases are TGTGCCAGCAGCGGGAGGGGTGGCGGGGAGCTGTTTTTT.

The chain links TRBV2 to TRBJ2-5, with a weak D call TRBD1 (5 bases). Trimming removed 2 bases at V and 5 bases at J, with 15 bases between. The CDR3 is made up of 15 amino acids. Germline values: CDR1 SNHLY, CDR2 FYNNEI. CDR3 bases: TGTGCCAGCAGTGAAAGTGGACAACCTCGGGAGACCCAGTACTTC. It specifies CASSESGQPRETQYF.

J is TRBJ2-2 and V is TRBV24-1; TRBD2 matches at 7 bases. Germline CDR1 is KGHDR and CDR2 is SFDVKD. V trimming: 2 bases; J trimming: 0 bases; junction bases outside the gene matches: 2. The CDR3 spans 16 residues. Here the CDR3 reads CATSDSAGTNTGELFF. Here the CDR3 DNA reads TGTGCCACCAGTGATTCAGCGGGAACGAACACCGGGGAGCTGTTTTTT.

The CDR3, as DNA: TGTGCCAGCAGTGAAGCGCGGCGTCTCCAAGAGACCCAGTACTTC. Translation gives CASSEARRLQETQYF. The V call is TRBV6-1, the J call TRBJ2-5; D is ambiguous. V was pared by 0 bases and J by 1 base, with 9 bases between. The CDR3 is 15 amino acids. Germline V gives CDR1 MNHNS, CDR2 SASEGT.

CDR3 nucleotides: TGTGCCAGCAGTTACGGCAGGGTAGGATCACCCCTCCACTTT. Protein: CASSYGRVGSPLHF. The V gene is TRBV6-5, the J gene TRBJ1-6, with D possibly TRBD1 on 5 matching bases. The V end lost 2 bases, the J end lost 10 bases, and 12 bases lay between the germline ends. Germline V gene sequence: CDR1 MNHEY, CDR2 SVGAGI. This CDR3 comprises 14 residues.

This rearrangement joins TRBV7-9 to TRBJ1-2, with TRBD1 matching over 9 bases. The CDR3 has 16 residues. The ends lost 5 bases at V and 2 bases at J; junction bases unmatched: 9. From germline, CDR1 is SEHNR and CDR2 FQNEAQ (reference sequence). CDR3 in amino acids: CASSPITGTGNYGYTF. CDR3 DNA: TGTGCCAGCAGCCCTATAACCGGGACAGGGAACTATGGCTACACCTTC.

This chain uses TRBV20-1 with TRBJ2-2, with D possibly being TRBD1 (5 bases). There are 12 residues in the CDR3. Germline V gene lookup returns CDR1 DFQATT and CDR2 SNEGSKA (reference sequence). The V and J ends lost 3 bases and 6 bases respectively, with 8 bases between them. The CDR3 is CSASRGSGELFF. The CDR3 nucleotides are TGCAGTGCTAGTAGGGGCTCCGGGGAGCTGTTTTTT.

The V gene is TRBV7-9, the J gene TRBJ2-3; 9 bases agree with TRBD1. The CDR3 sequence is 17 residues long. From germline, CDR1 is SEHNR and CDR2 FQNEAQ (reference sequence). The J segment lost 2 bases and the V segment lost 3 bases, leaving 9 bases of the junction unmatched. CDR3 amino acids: CASSFSTGGGNTDTQYF. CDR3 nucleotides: TGTGCCAGCAGCTTTTCGACAGGGGGTGGGAACACAGATACGCAGTATTTT.

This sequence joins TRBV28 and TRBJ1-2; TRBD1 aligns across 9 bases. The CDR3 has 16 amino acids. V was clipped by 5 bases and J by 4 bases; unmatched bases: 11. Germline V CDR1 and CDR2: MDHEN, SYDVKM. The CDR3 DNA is TGTGCCAGCAGTCCGCCCCCGGGACAGGGACCCTATGGCTACACCTTC. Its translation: CASSPPPGQGPYGYTF.

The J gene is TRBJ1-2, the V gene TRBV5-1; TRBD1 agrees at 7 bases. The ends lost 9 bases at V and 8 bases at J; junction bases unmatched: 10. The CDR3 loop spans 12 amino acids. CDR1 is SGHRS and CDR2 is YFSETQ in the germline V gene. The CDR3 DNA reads TGCGCCACCGCCCCTAAGGGACAGGGCTACACCTTC. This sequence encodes CATAPKGQGYTF.

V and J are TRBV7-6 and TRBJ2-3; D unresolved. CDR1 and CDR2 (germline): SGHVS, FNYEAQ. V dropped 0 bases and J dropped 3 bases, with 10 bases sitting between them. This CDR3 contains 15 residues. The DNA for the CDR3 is TGTGCCAGCAGCTTAGCGTCTGCAGGAACAGATACGCAGTATTTT. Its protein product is CASSLASAGTDTQYF.

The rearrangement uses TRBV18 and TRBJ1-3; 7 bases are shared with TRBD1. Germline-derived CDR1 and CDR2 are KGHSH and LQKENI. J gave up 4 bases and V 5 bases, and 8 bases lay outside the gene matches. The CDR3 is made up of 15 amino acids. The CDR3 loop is CASSERGTVGNTIYF. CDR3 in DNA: TGTGCCAGCTCAGAAAGGGGGACAGTCGGAAACACCATATATTTT.

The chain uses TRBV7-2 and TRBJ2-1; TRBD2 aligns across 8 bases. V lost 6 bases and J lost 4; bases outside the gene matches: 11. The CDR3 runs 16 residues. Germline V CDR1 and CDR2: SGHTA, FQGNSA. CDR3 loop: CASRPRLSGGYNEQFF. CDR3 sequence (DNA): TGTGCCAGCAGACCCCGTCTAAGCGGGGGTTACAATGAGCAGTTCTTC.

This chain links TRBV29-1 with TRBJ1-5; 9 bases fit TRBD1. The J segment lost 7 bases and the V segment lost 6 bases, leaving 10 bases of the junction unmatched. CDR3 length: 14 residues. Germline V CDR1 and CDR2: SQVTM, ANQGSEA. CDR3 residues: CSVATGGERQPQHF. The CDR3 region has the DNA TGCAGCGTAGCGACAGGGGGGGAACGACAGCCCCAGCATTTT.

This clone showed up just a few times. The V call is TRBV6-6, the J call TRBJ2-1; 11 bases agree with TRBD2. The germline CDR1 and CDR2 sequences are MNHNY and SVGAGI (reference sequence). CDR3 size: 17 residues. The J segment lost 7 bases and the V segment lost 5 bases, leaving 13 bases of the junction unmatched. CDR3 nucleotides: TGTGCCAGCAGTCGTAGCGGGGGGGCCTTTCGGGGTAATGAGCAGTTCTTC. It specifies CASSRSGGAFRGNEQFF.

The CDR3 loop is CASSQYPLGAPEQYF. As DNA, the CDR3 is TGCGCCAGCAGCCAATACCCCCTGGGGGCTCCGGAGCAGTACTTC. V is TRBV4-1 and J is TRBJ2-7; TRBD1 might be the D (6 bases). Between the trimmed V and J ends, which lost 2 bases and 7 bases, there was a span of 18 bases. This CDR3 has 15 amino acids. The germline V gene has CDR1 MGHRA and CDR2 YSYEKL.

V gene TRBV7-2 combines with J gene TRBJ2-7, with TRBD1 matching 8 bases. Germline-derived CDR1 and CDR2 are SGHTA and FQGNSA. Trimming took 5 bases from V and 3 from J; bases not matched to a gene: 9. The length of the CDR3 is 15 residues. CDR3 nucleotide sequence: TGTGCCAGCAGCCCCACGGCCGGACAGGGCTACGAGCAGTACTTC. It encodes CASSPTAGQGYEQYF.